The 8 T cell receptor beta chains listed next were all sequenced from one sample in a study of blood T cell repertoires in COVID-19 (dated by TCRdb to the early 2020s). The method was the immunoSEQ multiplex PCR assay. The immuneACCESS repertoire file appears here via TCRdb, limited to in-frame rearrangements. These files lack a portion of the clones; in checked studies, under half of the deficit traces to unresolved V genes, and the cause of the others is not known. In all, the sample holds 390,000 or so clones, and roughly 89% of those were seen once. More than 1.4% of the sample is taken by the ten largest. The sequenced sample was peripheral blood. These receptors all come from a woman in her twenties or thirties with active or convalescent COVID-19.

This chain joins TRBV6-5 and TRBJ1-1; no clear D gene. The CDR3 length is 13 residues. V was pared by 4 bases and J by 10 bases, with 16 bases between. Germline CDR1 is MNHEY and CDR2 is SVGAGI. CDR3 coding DNA: TGTGCCAGCAGTTCCGGGCCTTCAGAGGGAGCTTTCTTT. Translation gives CASSSGPSEGAFF.

The chain is built from TRBV15 and TRBJ1-1; TRBD1 matches 9 bases. From germline, CDR1 is LNHNV and CDR2 YYDKDF (reference sequence). Unmatched junction bases numbered 4, after V lost 3 bases and J lost 2 bases. The CDR3 extends over 15 amino acids. CDR3 sequence: CATSSGTGRNTEAFF. The CDR3 region has the DNA TGTGCCACCAGCAGCGGGACAGGGAGAAACACTGAAGCTTTCTTT.

The chain links TRBV7-9 to TRBJ2-1; 13 bases are shared with TRBD2. The CDR3 is 18 residues long. V gave up 1 base and J gave up 7 bases; unmatched junction bases: 10. Germline values: CDR1 SEHNR, CDR2 FQNEAQ (reference sequence). The CDR3 sequence is CASSLDGLAGAGGNEQFF. Here the CDR3 DNA reads TGTGCCAGCAGCTTAGATGGACTAGCGGGAGCAGGTGGGAATGAGCAGTTCTTC.

This clone was recorded a few times. The chain uses TRBV19 and TRBJ1-5; TRBD1 agrees at 9 bases. V dropped 2 bases and J dropped 5; count of bases not matched to a gene: 13. The CDR3 consists of 18 residues. Germline CDR1 LNHDA, CDR2 SQIVND (reference sequence). In DNA, the CDR3 is TGTGCCAGTAGTATAAGCGGCAGGTGGGGACAGGGCGATCAGCCCCAGCATTTT. This gives the protein CASSISGRWGQGDQPQHF.

The chain joins TRBV10-3 to TRBJ1-5, with D unresolved. The CDR3 loop spans 15 amino acids. V dropped 2 bases and J dropped 0 bases, with 8 bases sitting between them. CDR1 is ENHRY, CDR2 SYGVKD, per germline. CDR3 DNA sequence: TGTGCCATCAGTGAGCGTCAGGATAGCAATCAGCCCCAGCATTTT. This gives the protein CAISERQDSNQPQHF.

This clone occurred once. The chain employs TRBV4-1 and TRBJ1-3; tentative D call: TRBD1 (5 bases). Germline V gene data show CDR1 as MGHRA and CDR2 as YSYEKL. The CDR3 spans 15 residues. V lost 0 bases, J lost 3 bases, and 9 bases lay in between. The CDR3 protein is CASSQDLRDGNTIYF. In DNA, the CDR3 is TGCGCCAGCAGCCAAGATCTCAGGGATGGAAACACCATATATTTT.

V is TRBV20-1 and J is TRBJ1-2; possible D gene TRBD1, 6 bases. The CDR3 has 11 amino acids. Germline V gene lookup returns CDR1 DFQATT and CDR2 SNEGSKA (reference sequence). Trimming removed 4 bases from V and 6 bases from J, with 9 bases in between. The CDR3 region has the DNA TGCAGTGCTATTCCAGGGGATGGCTACACCTTC. Its translation is CSAIPGDGYTF.

The chain is built from TRBV27 and TRBJ1-4; 7 positions match TRBD1. Trimming took 5 bases from V and 10 from J; bases not matched to a gene: 10. The CDR3 has 14 amino acids. The germline CDR1 and CDR2 sequences are MNHEY and SMNVEV (reference sequence). The CDR3 sequence: CASSPRQGVGKLFF. CDR3 nucleotides: TGTGCCAGCAGTCCCCGGCAGGGGGTGGGAAAACTGTTTTTT.